A selection of T cell receptor beta chains follows, all from one sample in a study of blood T cells in healthy people across ages. MiXCR was run by TCRdb on the 5' RACE reads, yielding one entry per CDR3 protein. Of hundreds of thousands of distinct CDR3 sequences listed, 35% to 50% are singletons. Input material: blood. The receptors come from an elderly man in good health. Both conserved end residues are part of each CDR3. The order of the fields is D gene, clone size, V gene, J gene, CDR3 protein, CDR3 DNA. D genes are given only for firm matches. Expanded clones get a size class; other rows say once, few or many, or leave the size out.

TRBD2,-,TRBV28,TRBJ2-5,CASRRERGGREQYF,TGTGCCAGCAGGCGGGAGCGGGGGGGCCGTGAGCAGTACTTC
TRBD2,-,TRBV3-1,TRBJ2-2,CASSQAGTSLDTGELFF,TGTGCCAGCAGCCAAGCAGGGACTAGCCTAGACACCGGGGAGCTGTTTTTT
TRBD1,-,TRBV6-2/TRBV6-3,TRBJ2-1,CASSYAGQGIYNEQFF,TGTGCCAGCAGTTACGCAGGACAGGGGATTTACAATGAGCAGTTCTTC
-,few,TRBV6-1,TRBJ1-5,CASSVVRGQPQHF,TGTGCCAGCAGTGTCGTTAGAGGTCAGCCCCAGCATTTT
TRBD2,-,TRBV20-1,TRBJ2-1,CSARLRGGGYTEQFF,TGCAGTGCTAGATTACGCGGGGGGGGATACACGGAGCAGTTCTTC
TRBD1,few,TRBV5-1,TRBJ2-7,CASSPGQEGWYEQYF,TGCGCCAGCAGCCCGGGACAGGAGGGGTGGTACGAGCAGTACTTC
TRBD1,once,TRBV3-1,TRBJ2-1,CASSQARTGGAYNEQFF,TGTGCCAGCAGCCAAGCAAGGACAGGGGGTGCCTACAATGAGCAGTTCTTC
TRBD2,-,TRBV20-1,TRBJ2-4,CSARELAGDLREQYF,TGCAGTGCTAGAGAACTAGCGGGGGACCTGAGGGAGCAGTACTTC
-,-,TRBV6-2/TRBV6-3,TRBJ1-1,CASSPPGRVNTEAFF,TGTGCCAGCAGTCCCCCGGGAAGGGTGAACACTGAAGCTTTCTTT
-,many,TRBV5-1,TRBJ1-5,CASSPKGSNQPQHF,TGCGCCAGCAGCCCTAAAGGAAGCAATCAGCCCCAGCATTTT
-,many,TRBV5-1,TRBJ1-2,CASSLEGSSGYTF,TGCGCCAGCAGCTTGGAGGGTTCGTCAGGCTACACCTTC
TRBD2,-,TRBV7-8,TRBJ2-3,CASSLVLLAGGRRVDTQYF,TGTGCCAGCAGCTTAGTCCTTCTAGCGGGGGGGCGAAGGGTAGATACGCAGTATTTT
TRBD2,few,TRBV20-1,TRBJ2-1,CSANQPGGVGEQFF,TGCAGTGCCAACCAACCGGGGGGGGTTGGTGAGCAGTTCTTC
-,-,TRBV21-1,TRBJ2-3,CASSKERTSTGDTQYF,TGTGCCAGCAGCAAAGAACGGACTAGTACCGGAGATACGCAGTATTTT
-,many,TRBV7-2,TRBJ2-3,CASTVATNTDTQYF,TGTGCCAGCACTGTAGCCACGAACACAGATACGCAGTATTTT
-,-,TRBV29-1,TRBJ2-1,CSVTRSLSYNEQFF,TGCAGCGTGACCCGATCCCTCTCCTACAATGAGCAGTTCTTC
-,-,TRBV6-2/TRBV6-3,TRBJ1-5,CASRDNRDQPQHF,TGTGCCAGCAGGGACAACAGGGATCAGCCCCAGCATTTT
-,many,TRBV20-1,TRBJ2-7,CSARDLGKSGYEQYF,TGCAGTGCTAGAGATTTGGGAAAATCAGGCTACGAGCAGTACTTC
-,few,TRBV21-1,TRBJ1-2,CASTLTGNGYTF,TGTGCCAGCACCCTGACAGGGAATGGCTACACCTTC
-,many,TRBV10-3,TRBJ2-1,CANGPQDYNEQFF,TGTGCCAACGGCCCGCAGGATTACAATGAGCAGTTCTTC
TRBD2,-,TRBV29-1,TRBJ2-5,CSVELADNEQYF,TGCAGCGTTGAACTAGCGGACAATGAGCAGTACTTC
TRBD1,few,TRBV20-1,TRBJ1-5,CSAGETDRDRYSNQPQHF,TGCAGTGCTGGCGAGACAGACAGGGATCGTTATAGCAATCAGCCCCAGCATTTT
TRBD2,few,TRBV27,TRBJ2-3,CASSFHLPRLATDTQYF,TGTGCCAGCAGTTTCCACCTCCCGAGACTAGCAACAGATACGCAGTATTTT
-,-,TRBV2,TRBJ2-5,CASSESHVLLETQYF,TGTGCCAGCAGTGAATCGCATGTTCTCCTAGAGACCCAGTACTTC
TRBD2,few,TRBV3-1,TRBJ2-7,CASSQDPFGRAGAIYEQYF,TGTGCCAGCAGCCAAGATCCCTTTGGGAGGGCCGGCGCTATCTACGAGCAGTACTTC
TRBD1,-,TRBV20-1,TRBJ2-1,CSVRGQGGRRFTSLVNEQFF,TGCAGTGTCAGGGGGCAAGGAGGGCGCAGGTTTACGAGTCTCGTTAATGAGCAGTTCTTC
TRBD1,-,TRBV6-6,TRBJ1-5,CASSQGGHFAQHF,TGTGCCAGCAGCCAGGGGGGCCATTTTGCCCAGCATTTT
-,few,TRBV11-3,TRBJ2-3,CASSLGLFDTQYF,TGTGCCAGCAGCTTAGGTTTATTTGATACGCAGTATTTT
-,few,TRBV28,TRBJ1-5,CASSRRTFNQPQHF,TGTGCCAGCAGCCGCAGGACTTTTAATCAGCCCCAGCATTTT
-,few,TRBV6-2/TRBV6-3,TRBJ2-1,CASSYSLVVSEQFF,TGTGCCAGCAGTTACTCTCTAGTGGTGAGTGAGCAGTTCTTC
-,once,TRBV11-1,TRBJ2-1,CASSLARTGEDNEQFF,TGTGCCAGCAGCTTAGCGCGCACAGGGGAGGACAATGAGCAGTTCTTC
-,once,TRBV25-1,TRBJ1-5,CASSPRPTPSQPQHF,TGTGCCAGCAGTCCCCGCCCAACCCCAAGTCAGCCCCAGCATTTT
-,-,TRBV7-3,TRBJ2-3,CASSPNPPSRDTQYF,TGTGCCAGCAGCCCCAACCCCCCGTCTAGGGATACGCAGTATTTT
-,many,TRBV10-3,TRBJ2-7,CAISEDRNKYEQYF,TGTGCCATCAGTGAGGACAGAAATAAGTACGAGCAGTACTTC
-,-,TRBV29-1,TRBJ1-1,CSVVVTAQLMNTEAFF,TGCAGCGTTGTGGTGACAGCCCAATTAATGAACACTGAAGCTTTCTTT
TRBD1,many,TRBV15,TRBJ2-1,CATSPGQGAGNEQFF,TGTGCCACCAGCCCGGGACAGGGGGCGGGCAATGAGCAGTTCTTC
TRBD1,once,TRBV20-1,TRBJ1-2,CSAPPGTGGSNYGYTF,TGCAGTGCTCCCCCCGGGACAGGGGGCTCTAACTATGGCTACACCTTC
-,-,TRBV7-2,TRBJ2-1,CASSLAGVGEQFF,TGTGCCAGCAGCTTAGCAGGGGTCGGTGAGCAGTTCTTC
TRBD1,few,TRBV12-3/TRBV12-4,TRBJ1-2,CASSLAQGVYGYTF,TGTGCCAGCAGTTTAGCGCAGGGGGTCTATGGCTACACCTTC
TRBD2,-,TRBV6-6,TRBJ2-1,CASSPGPGGPQAEQFF,TGTGCCAGCAGTCCTGGGCCGGGGGGTCCTCAGGCTGAGCAGTTCTTC
-,-,TRBV5-1,TRBJ1-2,CASSLSQVTNGYTF,TGCGCCAGCAGCTTGTCACAGGTTACAAATGGCTACACCTTC
-,many,TRBV5-1,TRBJ2-3,CASSLLRDVWYF,TGCGCCAGCAGCTTGCTAAGAGACGTTTGGTATTTT
TRBD2,-,TRBV5-5,TRBJ2-5,CASSQSAGDAGTQYF,TGTGCCAGCAGCCAGTCAGCGGGGGACGCCGGGACCCAGTACTTC
TRBD1,few,TRBV4-2,TRBJ2-5,CASRGGQGTETQYF,TGTGCCAGCAGAGGTGGACAGGGGACCGAGACCCAGTACTTC
TRBD1,-,TRBV20-1,TRBJ1-5,CSAMGDRGGNQPQHF,TGCAGTGCTATGGGGGACAGGGGCGGCAATCAGCCCCAGCATTTT
TRBD2,-,TRBV2,TRBJ2-5,CASRRSGAKQETQYF,TGTGCCAGCAGGCGGAGCGGGGCGAAACAAGAGACCCAGTACTTC
TRBD1,few,TRBV24-1,TRBJ2-6,CATSDPNPGQDGSGANVLTF,TGTGCCACCAGTGATCCCAACCCGGGACAGGATGGATCTGGGGCCAACGTCCTGACTTTC
-,-,TRBV9,TRBJ2-2,CASSVGRVHGELFF,TGTGCCAGCAGCGTAGGTAGGGTTCACGGGGAGCTGTTTTTT
TRBD1,-,TRBV7-9,TRBJ1-6,CAGSIGQESSPLHF,TGTGCCGGCAGCATCGGACAGGAGAGTTCACCCCTCCACTTT
-,many,TRBV20-1,TRBJ2-7,CSARDGRDSYEQYF,TGCAGTGCTAGAGATGGCCGGGACTCCTACGAGCAGTACTTC
-,-,TRBV28,TRBJ2-1,CASSQLGNEQFF,TGTGCCAGCAGCCAGCTAGGGAATGAGCAGTTCTTC
TRBD1,few,TRBV5-1,TRBJ1-2,CASRSGTGSSEGTF,TGCGCCAGCCGTTCCGGGACAGGGTCCTCCGAGGGCACCTTC
-,once,TRBV20-1,TRBJ1-1,CSARQTQNTEAFF,TGCAGTGCTAGACAGACTCAGAACACTGAAGCTTTCTTT